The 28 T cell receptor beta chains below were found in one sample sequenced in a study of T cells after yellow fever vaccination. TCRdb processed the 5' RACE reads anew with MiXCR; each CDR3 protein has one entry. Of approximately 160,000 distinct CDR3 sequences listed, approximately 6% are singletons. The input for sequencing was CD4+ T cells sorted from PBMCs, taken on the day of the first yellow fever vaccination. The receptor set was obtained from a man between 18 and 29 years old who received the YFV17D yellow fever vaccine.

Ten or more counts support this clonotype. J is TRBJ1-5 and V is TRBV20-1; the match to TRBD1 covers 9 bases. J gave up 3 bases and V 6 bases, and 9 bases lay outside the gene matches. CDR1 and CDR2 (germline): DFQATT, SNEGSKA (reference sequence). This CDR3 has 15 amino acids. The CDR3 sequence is CSAGLGQGPNQPQHF. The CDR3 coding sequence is TGCAGTGCGGGTCTGGGACAGGGTCCCAATCAGCCCCAGCATTTT.

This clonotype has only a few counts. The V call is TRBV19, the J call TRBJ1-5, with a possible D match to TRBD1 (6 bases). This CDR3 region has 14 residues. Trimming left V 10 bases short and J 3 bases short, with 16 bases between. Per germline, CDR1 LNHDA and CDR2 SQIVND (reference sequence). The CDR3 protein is CATNTGTLNQPQHF. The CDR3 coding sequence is TGTGCCACGAACACCGGGACACTCAATCAGCCCCAGCATTTT.

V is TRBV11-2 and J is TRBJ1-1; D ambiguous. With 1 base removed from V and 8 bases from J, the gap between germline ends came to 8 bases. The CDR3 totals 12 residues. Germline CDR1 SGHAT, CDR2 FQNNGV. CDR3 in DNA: TGTGCCAGCAGCTTAGTTATGACCGAAGCTTTCTTT. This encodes CASSLVMTEAFF.

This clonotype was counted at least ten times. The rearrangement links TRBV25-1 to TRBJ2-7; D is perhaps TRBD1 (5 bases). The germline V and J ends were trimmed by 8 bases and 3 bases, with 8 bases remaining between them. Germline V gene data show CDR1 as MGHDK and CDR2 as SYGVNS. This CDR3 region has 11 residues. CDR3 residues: CASAGFYEQYF. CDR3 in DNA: TGTGCCAGCGCAGGGTTCTACGAGCAGTACTTC.

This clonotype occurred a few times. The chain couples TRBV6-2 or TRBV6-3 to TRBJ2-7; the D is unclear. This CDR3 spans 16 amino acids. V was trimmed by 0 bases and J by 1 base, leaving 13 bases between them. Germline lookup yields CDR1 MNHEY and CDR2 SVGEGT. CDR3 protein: CASSYSLAGHSYEQYV. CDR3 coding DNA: TGTGCCAGCAGTTACTCGCTCGCTGGCCATTCCTACGAGCAGTACGTC.

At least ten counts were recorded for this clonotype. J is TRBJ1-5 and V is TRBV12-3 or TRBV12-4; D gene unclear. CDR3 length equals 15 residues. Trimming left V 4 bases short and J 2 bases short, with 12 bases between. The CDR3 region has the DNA TGTGCCAGCAGTTCAGGAGTTTATGGCAATCAGCCCCAGCATTTT. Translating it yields CASSSGVYGNQPQHF.

CDR3 residues: CASSLEGVGEKLFF. The CDR3, as DNA: TGCGCCAGCAGCTTGGAAGGAGTCGGCGAAAAACTGTTTTTT. The rearrangement uses TRBV5-1 and TRBJ1-4; D remains ambiguous. Trimming removed 0 bases from V and 8 bases from J, with 11 bases in between. CDR3 length: 14 residues. Germline V gives CDR1 SGHRS, CDR2 YFSETQ.

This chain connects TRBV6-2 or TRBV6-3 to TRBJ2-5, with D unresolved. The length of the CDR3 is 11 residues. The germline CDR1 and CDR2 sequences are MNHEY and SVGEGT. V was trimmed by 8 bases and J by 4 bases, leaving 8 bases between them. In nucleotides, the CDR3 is TGTGCCAGCGGTTCAGGAGAGACCCAGTACTTC. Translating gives CASGSGETQYF.

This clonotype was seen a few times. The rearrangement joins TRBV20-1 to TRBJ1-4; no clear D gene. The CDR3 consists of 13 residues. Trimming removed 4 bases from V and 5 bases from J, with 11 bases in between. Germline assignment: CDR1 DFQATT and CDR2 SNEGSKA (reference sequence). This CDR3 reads CSANQAINEKLFF. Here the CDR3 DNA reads TGCAGTGCTAACCAAGCGATCAATGAAAAACTGTTTTTT.

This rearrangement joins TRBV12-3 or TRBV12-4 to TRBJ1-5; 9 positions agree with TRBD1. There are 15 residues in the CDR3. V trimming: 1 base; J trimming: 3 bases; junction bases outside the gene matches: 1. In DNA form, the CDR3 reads TGTGCCAGCAGTTTAGGGACAGGGGCCAATCAGCCCCAGCATTTT. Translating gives CASSLGTGANQPQHF.

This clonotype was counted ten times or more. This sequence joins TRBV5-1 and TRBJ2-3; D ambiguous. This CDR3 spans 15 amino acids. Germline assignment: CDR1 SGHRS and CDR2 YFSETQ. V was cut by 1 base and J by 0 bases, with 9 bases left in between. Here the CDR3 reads CASSLMGFSTDTQYF. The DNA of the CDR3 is TGCGCCAGCAGCTTGATGGGGTTTAGCACAGATACGCAGTATTTT. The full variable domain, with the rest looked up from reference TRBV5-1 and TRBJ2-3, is KAGVTQTPRYLIKTRGQQVTLSCSPISGHRSVSWYQQTPGQGLQFLFEYFSETQRNKGNFPGRFSGRQFSNSRSEMNVSTLELGDSALYLCASSLMGFSTDTQYFGPGTRLTVL.

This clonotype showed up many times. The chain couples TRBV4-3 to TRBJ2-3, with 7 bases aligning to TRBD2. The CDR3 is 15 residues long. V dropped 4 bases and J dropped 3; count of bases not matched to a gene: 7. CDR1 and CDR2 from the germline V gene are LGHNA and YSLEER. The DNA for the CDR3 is TGCGCCAGCAGCCCCGGTGGCGGGGGAACAGATACGCAGTATTTT. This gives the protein CASSPGGGGTDTQYF.

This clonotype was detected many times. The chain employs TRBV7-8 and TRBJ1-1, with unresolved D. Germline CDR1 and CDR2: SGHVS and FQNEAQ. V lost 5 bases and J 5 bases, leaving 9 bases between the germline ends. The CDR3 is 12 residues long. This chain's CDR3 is CASSPAATEAFF. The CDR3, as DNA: TGTGCCAGCAGCCCAGCAGCTACTGAAGCTTTCTTT.

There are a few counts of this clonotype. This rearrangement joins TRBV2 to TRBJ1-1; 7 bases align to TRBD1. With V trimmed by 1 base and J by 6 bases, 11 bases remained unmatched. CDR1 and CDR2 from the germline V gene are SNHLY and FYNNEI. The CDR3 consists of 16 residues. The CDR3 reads CASSEGATGRFAEAFF. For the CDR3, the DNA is TGTGCCAGCAGTGAAGGGGCGACAGGGAGGTTTGCTGAAGCTTTCTTT.

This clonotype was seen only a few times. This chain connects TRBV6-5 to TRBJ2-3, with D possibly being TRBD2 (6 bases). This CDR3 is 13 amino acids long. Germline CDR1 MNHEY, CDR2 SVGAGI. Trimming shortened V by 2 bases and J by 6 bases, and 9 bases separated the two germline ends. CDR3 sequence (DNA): TGTGCCAGCAGTTACCGGAGGGGTGATACGCAGTATTTT. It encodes CASSYRRGDTQYF.

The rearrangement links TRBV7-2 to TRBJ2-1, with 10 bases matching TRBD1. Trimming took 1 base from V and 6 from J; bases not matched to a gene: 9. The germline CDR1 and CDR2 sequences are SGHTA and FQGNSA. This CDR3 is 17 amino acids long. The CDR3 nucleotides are TGTGCCAGCAGCTTAGGGTTCCGGGACAGGGGCGGCAATGAGCAGTTCTTC. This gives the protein CASSLGFRDRGGNEQFF.

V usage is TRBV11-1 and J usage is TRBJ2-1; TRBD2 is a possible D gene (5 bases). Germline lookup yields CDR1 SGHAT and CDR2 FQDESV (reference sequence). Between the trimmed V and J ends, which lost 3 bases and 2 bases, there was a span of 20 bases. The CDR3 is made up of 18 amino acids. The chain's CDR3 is CASSLRVGRPKTYNEQFF. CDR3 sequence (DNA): TGTGCCAGCAGCTTGAGGGTCGGTAGGCCTAAGACCTACAATGAGCAGTTCTTC.

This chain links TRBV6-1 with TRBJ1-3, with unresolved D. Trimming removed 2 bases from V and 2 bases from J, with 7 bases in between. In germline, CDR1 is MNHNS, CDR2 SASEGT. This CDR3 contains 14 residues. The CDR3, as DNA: TGTGCCAGCAGTGAACAGACAACTGGAAACACCATATATTTT. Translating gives CASSEQTTGNTIYF.

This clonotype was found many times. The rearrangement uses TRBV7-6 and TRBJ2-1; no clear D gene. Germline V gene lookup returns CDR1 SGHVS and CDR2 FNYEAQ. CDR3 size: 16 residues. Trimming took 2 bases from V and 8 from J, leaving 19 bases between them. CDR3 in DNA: TGTGCCAGCAGCTTACTCCCCTCGTCGGTCCCCCATGAGCAGTTCTTC. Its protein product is CASSLLPSSVPHEQFF.

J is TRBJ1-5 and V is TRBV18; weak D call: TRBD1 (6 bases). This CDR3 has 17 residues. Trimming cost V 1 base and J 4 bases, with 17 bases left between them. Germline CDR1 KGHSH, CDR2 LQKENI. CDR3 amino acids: CASSPRTRTAGNQPQHF. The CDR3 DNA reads TGTGCCAGCTCACCACGGACTCGGACAGCGGGGAATCAGCCCCAGCATTTT.

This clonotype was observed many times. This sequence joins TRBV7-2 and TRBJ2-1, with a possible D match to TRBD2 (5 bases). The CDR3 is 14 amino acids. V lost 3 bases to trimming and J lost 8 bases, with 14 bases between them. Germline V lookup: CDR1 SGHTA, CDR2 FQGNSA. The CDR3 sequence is CASSFVGLKDEQFF. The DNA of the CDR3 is TGTGCCAGCAGCTTCGTCGGACTTAAGGATGAGCAGTTCTTC.

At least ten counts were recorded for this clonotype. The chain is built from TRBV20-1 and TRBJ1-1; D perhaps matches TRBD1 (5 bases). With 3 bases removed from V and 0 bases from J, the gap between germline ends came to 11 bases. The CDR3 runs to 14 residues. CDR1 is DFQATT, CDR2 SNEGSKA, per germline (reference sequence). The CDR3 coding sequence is TGCAGTGCTAGTGGAGGGGAGTTGAACACTGAAGCTTTCTTT. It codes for CSASGGELNTEAFF.

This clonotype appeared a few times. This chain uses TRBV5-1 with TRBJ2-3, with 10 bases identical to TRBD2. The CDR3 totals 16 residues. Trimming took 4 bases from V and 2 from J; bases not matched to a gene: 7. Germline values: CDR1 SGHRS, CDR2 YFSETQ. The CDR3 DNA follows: TGCGCCAGCAGCGCCGGACTAGCGGCCGCCACAGATACGCAGTATTTT. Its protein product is CASSAGLAAATDTQYF. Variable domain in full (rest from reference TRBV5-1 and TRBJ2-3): KAGVTQTPRYLIKTRGQQVTLSCSPISGHRSVSWYQQTPGQGLQFLFEYFSETQRNKGNFPGRFSGRQFSNSRSEMNVSTLELGDSALYLCASSAGLAAATDTQYFGPGTRLTVL.

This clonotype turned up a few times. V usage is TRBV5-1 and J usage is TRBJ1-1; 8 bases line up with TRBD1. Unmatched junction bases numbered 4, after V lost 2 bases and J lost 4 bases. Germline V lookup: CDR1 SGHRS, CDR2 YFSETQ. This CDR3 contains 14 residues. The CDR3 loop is CASSLQGGSTEAFF. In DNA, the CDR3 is TGCGCCAGCAGCTTACAGGGGGGGAGCACTGAAGCTTTCTTT.

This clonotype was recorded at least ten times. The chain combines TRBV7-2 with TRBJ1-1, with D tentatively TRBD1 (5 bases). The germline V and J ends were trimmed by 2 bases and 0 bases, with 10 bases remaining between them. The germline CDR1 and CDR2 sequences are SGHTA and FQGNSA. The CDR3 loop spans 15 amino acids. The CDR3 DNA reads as TGTGCCAGCAGCTTAAACCAGGGTATGAACACTGAAGCTTTCTTT. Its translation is CASSLNQGMNTEAFF.

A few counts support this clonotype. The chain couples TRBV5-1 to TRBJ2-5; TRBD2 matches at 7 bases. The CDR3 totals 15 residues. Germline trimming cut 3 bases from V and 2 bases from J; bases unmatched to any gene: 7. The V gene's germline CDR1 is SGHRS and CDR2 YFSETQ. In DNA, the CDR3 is TGCGCCAGCAGCTGGTGGAGCGGGGTTCAAGAGACCCAGTACTTC. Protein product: CASSWWSGVQETQYF.

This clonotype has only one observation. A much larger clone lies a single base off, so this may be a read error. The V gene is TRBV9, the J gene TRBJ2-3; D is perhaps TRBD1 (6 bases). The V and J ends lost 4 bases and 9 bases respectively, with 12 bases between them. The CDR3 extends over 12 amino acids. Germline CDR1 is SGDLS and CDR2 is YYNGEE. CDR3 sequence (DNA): TGTGCCAGCAGCAAGCCAGGGGACACGCAGTATTTT. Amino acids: CASSKPGDTQYF. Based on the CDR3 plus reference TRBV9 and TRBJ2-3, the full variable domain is DSGVTQTPKHLITATGQRVTLRCSPRSGDLSVYWYQQSLDQGLQFLIQYYNGEERAKGNILERFSAQQFPDLHSELNLSSLELGDSALYFCASSKPGDTQYFGPGTRLTVL.

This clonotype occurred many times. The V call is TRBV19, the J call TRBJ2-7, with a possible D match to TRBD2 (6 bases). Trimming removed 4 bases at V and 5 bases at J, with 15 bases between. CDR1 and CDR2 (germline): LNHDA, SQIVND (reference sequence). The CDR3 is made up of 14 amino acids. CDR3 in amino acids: CASSTLGSRDEQYF. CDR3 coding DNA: TGTGCCAGTAGTACTCTCGGGAGCCGAGACGAGCAGTACTTC.